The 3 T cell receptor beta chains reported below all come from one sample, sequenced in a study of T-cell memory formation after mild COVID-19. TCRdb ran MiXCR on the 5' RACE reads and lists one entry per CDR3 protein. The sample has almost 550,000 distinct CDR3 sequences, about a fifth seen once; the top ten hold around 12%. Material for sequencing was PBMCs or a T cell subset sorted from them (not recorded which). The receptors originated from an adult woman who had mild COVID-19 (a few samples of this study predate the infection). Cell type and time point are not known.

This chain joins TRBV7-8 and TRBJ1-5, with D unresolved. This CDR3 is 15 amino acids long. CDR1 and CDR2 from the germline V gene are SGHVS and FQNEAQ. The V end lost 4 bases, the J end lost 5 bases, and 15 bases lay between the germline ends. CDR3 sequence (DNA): TGTGCCAGCAGCTCGCAGGCAGGCACCTATCAGCCCCAGCATTTT. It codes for CASSSQAGTYQPQHF.

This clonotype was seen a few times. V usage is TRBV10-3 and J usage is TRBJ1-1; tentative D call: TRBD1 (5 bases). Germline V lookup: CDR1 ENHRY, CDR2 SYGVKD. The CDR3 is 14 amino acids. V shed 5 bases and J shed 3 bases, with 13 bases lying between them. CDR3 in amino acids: CAISHQGRDTEAFF. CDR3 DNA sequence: TGTGCCATCAGTCACCAGGGAAGGGACACTGAAGCTTTCTTT.

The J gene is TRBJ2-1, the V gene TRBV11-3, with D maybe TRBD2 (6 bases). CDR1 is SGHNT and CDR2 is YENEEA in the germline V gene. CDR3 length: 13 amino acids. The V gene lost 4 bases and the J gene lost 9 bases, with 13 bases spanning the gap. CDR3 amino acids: CASSSLRDREQFF. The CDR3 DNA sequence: TGTGCCAGCAGCTCCCTGCGGGACCGTGAGCAGTTCTTC.